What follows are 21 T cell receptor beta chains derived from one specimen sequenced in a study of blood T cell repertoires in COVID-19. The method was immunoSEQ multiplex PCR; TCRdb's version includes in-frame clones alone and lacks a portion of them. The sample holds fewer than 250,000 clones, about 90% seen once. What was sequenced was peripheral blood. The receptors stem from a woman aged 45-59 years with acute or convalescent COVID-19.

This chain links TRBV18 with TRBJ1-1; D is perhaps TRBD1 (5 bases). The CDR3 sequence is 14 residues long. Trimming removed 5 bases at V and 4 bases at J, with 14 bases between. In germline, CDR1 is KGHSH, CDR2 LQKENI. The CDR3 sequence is CASSGGASSTEAFF. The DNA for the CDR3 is TGTGCCAGCTCAGGAGGGGCTTCGAGCACTGAAGCTTTCTTT.

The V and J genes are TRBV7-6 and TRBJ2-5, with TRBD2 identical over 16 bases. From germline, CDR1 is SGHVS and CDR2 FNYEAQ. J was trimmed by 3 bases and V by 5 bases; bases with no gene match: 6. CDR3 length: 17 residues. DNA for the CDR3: TGTGCCAGCAGCGGGGGGACTAGCGGGAGGGCTGAAGAGACCCAGTACTTC. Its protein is CASSGGTSGRAEETQYF.

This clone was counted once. The CDR3 sequence is CASSLGQRTYGYTF. CDR3 coding DNA: TGTGCCAGTAGCCTAGGACAGCGTACTTATGGCTACACCTTC. V gene TRBV19 combines with J gene TRBJ1-2; D might be TRBD1 (6 bases). Trimming cost V 6 bases and J 5 bases, with 16 bases left between them. This CDR3 comprises 14 residues. Per the germline V gene, CDR1 is LNHDA and CDR2 is SQIVND (reference sequence).

Written as DNA, the CDR3 is TGTGCCAGCAGTTTGGTTCTGTCCTGGAGGGGCCAGGTAAATGAGCAGTTCTTC. Translating gives CASSLVLSWRGQVNEQFF. V gene TRBV28 combines with J gene TRBJ2-1; D is possibly TRBD2 (6 bases). CDR1 is MDHEN and CDR2 is SYDVKM in the germline V gene. The CDR3 runs 18 residues. V was clipped by 3 bases and J by 7 bases, with 25 bases between them.

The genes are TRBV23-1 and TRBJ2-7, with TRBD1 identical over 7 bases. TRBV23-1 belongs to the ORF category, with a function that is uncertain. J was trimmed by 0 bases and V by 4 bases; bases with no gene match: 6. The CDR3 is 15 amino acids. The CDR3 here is CASSPGQKVSYEQYF. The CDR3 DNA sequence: TGCGCCAGCAGTCCGGGACAGAAGGTCTCCTACGAGCAGTACTTC.

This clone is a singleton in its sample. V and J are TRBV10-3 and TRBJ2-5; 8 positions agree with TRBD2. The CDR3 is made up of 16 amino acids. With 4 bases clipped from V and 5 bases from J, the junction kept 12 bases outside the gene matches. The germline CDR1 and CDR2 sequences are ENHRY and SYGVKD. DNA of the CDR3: TGTGCCATCAGTGGGTTTAGCGGGACAAAGAGGGAGACCCAGTACTTC. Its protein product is CAISGFSGTKRETQYF.

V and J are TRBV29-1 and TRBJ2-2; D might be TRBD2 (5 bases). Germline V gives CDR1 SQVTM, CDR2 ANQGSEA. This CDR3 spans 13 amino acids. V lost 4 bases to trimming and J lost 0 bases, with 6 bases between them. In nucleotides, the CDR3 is TGCAGCGTTGCGGGGACGAACACCGGGGAGCTGTTTTTT. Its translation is CSVAGTNTGELFF.

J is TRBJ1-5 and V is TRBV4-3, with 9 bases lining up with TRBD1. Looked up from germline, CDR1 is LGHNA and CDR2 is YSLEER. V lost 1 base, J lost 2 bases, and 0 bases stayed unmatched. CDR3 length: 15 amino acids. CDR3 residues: CASSQGTGGNQPQHF. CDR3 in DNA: TGCGCCAGCAGCCAAGGGACAGGGGGCAATCAGCCCCAGCATTTT.

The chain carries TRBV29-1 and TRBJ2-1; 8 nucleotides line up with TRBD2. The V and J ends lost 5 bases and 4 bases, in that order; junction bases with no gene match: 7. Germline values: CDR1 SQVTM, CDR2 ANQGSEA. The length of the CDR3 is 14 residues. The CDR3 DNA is TGCAGCGTTTTGAGCGGGAGCCGGTACAATGAGCAGTTCTTC. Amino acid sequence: CSVLSGSRYNEQFF.

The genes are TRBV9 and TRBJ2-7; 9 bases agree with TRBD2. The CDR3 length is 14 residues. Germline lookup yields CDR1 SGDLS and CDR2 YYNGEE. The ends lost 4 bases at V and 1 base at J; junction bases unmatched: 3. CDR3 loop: CASSSTSGSYEQYF. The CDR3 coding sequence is TGTGCCAGCAGCTCTACTAGCGGGTCCTACGAGCAGTACTTC. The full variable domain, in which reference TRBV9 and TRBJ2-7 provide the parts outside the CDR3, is DSGVTQTPKHLITATGQRVTLRCSPRSGDLSVYWYQQSLDQGLQFLIQYYNGEERAKGNILERFSAQQFPDLHSELNLSSLELGDSALYFCASSSTSGSYEQYFGPGTRLTVT.

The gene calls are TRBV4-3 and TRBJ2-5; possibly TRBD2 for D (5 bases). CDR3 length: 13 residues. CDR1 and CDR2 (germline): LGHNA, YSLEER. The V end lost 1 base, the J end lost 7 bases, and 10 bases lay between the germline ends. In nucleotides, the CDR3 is TGCGCCAGCAGCCAAGGAGTGGAGGTGACCCAGTACTTC. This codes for CASSQGVEVTQYF.

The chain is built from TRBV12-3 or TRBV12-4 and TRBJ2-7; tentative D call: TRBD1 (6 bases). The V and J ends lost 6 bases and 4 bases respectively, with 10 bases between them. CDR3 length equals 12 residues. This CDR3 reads CASSRDIYEQYF. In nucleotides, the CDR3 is TGTGCCAGCAGCCGGGACATTTACGAGCAGTACTTC.

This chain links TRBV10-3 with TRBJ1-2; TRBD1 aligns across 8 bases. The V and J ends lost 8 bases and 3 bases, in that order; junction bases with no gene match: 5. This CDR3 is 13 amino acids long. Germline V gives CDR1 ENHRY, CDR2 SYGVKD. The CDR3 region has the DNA TGTGCCATCGTAAAGGACAGGGACTATGGCTACACCTTC. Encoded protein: CAIVKDRDYGYTF.

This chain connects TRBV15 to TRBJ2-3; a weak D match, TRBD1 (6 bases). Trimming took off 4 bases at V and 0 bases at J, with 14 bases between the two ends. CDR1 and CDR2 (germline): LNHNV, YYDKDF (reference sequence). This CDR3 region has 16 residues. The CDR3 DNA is TGTGCCACCAGCAAAGGACAGCTTACTAGCACAGATACGCAGTATTTT. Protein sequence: CATSKGQLTSTDTQYF.

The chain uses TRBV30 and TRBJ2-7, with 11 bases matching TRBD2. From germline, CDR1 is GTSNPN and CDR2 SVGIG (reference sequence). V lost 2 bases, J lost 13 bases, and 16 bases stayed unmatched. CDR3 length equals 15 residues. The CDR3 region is CAWSSRGLAAPGGYF. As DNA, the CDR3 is TGTGCCTGGAGTAGCCGGGGACTAGCGGCCCCCGGAGGTTACTTC. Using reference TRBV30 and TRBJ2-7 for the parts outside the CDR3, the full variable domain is SQTIHQWPATLVQPVGSPLSLECTVEGTSNPNLYWYRQAAGRGLQLLFYSVGIGQISSEVPQNLSASRPQDRQFILSSKKLLLSDSGFYLCAWSSRGLAAPGGYFGPGTRLTVT.

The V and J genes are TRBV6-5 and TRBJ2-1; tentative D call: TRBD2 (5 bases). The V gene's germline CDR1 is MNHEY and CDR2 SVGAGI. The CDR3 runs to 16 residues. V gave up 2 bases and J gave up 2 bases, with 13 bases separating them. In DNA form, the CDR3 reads TGTGCCAGCAGTTACGGAGAGGGCTACCCCTACAATGAGCAGTTCTTC. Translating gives CASSYGEGYPYNEQFF.

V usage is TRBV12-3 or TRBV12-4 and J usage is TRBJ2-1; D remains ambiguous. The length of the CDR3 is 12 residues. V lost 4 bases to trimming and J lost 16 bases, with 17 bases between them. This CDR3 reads CASSSSTPYLFF. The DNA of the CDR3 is TGTGCCAGCAGTTCCTCTACCCCTTATCTCTTCTTC.

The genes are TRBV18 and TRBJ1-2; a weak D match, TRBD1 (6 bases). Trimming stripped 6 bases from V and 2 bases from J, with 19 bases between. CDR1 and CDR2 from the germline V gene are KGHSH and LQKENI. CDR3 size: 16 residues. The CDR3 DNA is TGTGCCAGCTCCCCCCAGGGGCAGGTCCAAAACTATGGCTACACCTTC. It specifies CASSPQGQVQNYGYTF.

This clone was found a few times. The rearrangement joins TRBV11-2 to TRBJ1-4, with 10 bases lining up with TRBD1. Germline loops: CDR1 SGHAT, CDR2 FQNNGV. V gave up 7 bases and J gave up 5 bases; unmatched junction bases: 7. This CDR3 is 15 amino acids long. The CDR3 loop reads CASTPRTGGNEKLFF. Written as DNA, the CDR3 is TGTGCCAGCACCCCAAGGACAGGGGGGAATGAAAAACTGTTTTTT.

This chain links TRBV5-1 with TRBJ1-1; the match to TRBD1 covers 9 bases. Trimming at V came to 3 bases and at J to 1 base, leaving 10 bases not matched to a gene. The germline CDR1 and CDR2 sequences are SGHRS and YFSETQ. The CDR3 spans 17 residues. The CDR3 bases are TGCGCCAGCAGCTCCAAACAGGGGGCGAATTCGAACACTGAAGCTTTCTTT. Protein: CASSSKQGANSNTEAFF.

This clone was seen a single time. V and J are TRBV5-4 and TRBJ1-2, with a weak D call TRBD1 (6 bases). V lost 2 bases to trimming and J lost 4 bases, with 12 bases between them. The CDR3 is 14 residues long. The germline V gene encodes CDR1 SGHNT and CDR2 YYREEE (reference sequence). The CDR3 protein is CASSFQGGGYGYTF. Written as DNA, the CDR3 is TGTGCCAGCAGCTTCCAAGGGGGTGGCTATGGCTACACCTTC.